The next 22 T cell receptor beta chains were all read from a single sample in a study of blood T cell repertoires in COVID-19. TCRdb's table, derived via immunoSEQ multiplex PCR, lists solely in-frame clones and lacks some. The sample carries over 100,000 clones, 87% recorded once. Material for sequencing was peripheral blood. The receptors were sampled from a man in his fifties or sixties with active COVID-19.

The rearrangement uses TRBV21-1 and TRBJ2-2; the DNA was not used to check the table's D call, TRBD1. TRBV21-1 is deemed a pseudogene. CDR3 length: 14 amino acids. The CDR3 sequence is CASWGDRLTGELFF. The DNA of the CDR3 is TGTGCCAGCTGGGGGGACAGATTGACCGGGGAGCTGTTTTTT.

The V gene is TRBV4-2, the J gene TRBJ1-3; 9 positions agree with TRBD1. Germline values: CDR1 LGHNA, CDR2 YNFKEQ. After removal of 4 bases from V and 4 bases from J, the junction contained 5 bases not matched to a gene. This CDR3 contains 15 residues. Here the CDR3 reads CASSLTGGVGNTIYF. DNA for the CDR3: TGTGCCAGCAGCCTAACAGGGGGCGTAGGAAACACCATATATTTT.

The chain recombines TRBV6-5 with TRBJ1-2, with 7 bases lining up with TRBD1. The V gene's germline CDR1 is MNHEY and CDR2 SVGAGI. CDR3 length: 14 residues. Trimming at V came to 8 bases and at J to 3 bases, leaving 9 bases not matched to a gene. This chain's CDR3 is CASRFLDRDYGYTF. CDR3 sequence (DNA): TGTGCCAGCCGATTTCTAGACAGGGACTATGGCTACACCTTC.

J is TRBJ1-6 and V is TRBV19; no clear D gene. The CDR3 covers 15 residues. Germline assignment: CDR1 LNHDA and CDR2 SQIVND (reference sequence). With 5 bases removed from V and 0 bases from J, the gap between germline ends came to 8 bases. As DNA, the CDR3 is TGTGCCAGTAGTCCCCCAATCTCCTATAATTCACCCCTCCACTTT. This encodes CASSPPISYNSPLHF.

The rearrangement uses TRBV5-1 and TRBJ2-7, with 9 bases identical to TRBD1. The germline V gene has CDR1 SGHRS and CDR2 YFSETQ. The CDR3 runs to 13 residues. With V trimmed by 5 bases and J by 7 bases, 7 bases remained unmatched. The CDR3 reads CASSYRGPGEQYF. CDR3 DNA sequence: TGCGCCAGCAGTTACAGGGGGCCGGGTGAGCAGTACTTC.

V gene TRBV12-3 or TRBV12-4 combines with J gene TRBJ1-5; no definite D call. Trimming removed 0 bases at V and 5 bases at J, with 5 bases between. The CDR3 is made up of 13 amino acids. The CDR3 sequence is CASSLAEYQPQHF. Here the CDR3 DNA reads TGTGCCAGCAGTTTAGCCGAGTATCAGCCCCAGCATTTT.

The V call is TRBV7-3, the J call TRBJ2-5, with TRBD2 matching over 11 bases. CDR1 is SGHTA and CDR2 is FQGTGA in the germline V gene. V shed 5 bases and J 5 bases; nucleotides not matched to a gene: 7. The CDR3 runs to 15 residues. CDR3 sequence: CASSPSGGPLETQYF. Here the CDR3 DNA reads TGTGCCAGCAGCCCTAGCGGGGGGCCCTTGGAGACCCAGTACTTC.

This clone was seen once. The rearrangement uses TRBV18 and TRBJ2-3; a weak D match, TRBD2 (6 bases). Germline V lookup: CDR1 KGHSH, CDR2 LQKENI. The germline V and J ends were trimmed by 4 bases and 2 bases, with 13 bases remaining between them. The CDR3 runs 15 residues. The CDR3 DNA is TGTGCCAGCTCACGGGGGGACGGAACCACAGATACGCAGTATTTT. It encodes CASSRGDGTTDTQYF.

The chain carries TRBV3-1 (or the pseudogene TRBV3-2) and TRBJ2-7; 10 bases are shared with TRBD2. The germline CDR1 and CDR2 sequences are LGHDT and YNNKEL (reference sequence). This CDR3 comprises 15 residues. The junction had 6 bases not matched to a gene; V was cut back by 5 bases and J by 2 bases. CDR3 sequence: CASSGALAGPYEQYF. In nucleotides, the CDR3 is TGTGCCAGCAGCGGAGCACTAGCGGGGCCCTACGAGCAGTACTTC.

The chain has TRBV15 and TRBJ2-7, with D maybe TRBD2 (6 bases). Trimming stripped 6 bases from V and 2 bases from J, with 20 bases between. The germline CDR1 and CDR2 sequences are LNHNV and YYDKDF (reference sequence). The CDR3 has 16 amino acids. CDR3 in amino acids: CATRKDRLGETYEQYF. As DNA, the CDR3 is TGTGCCACCAGAAAAGATCGACTAGGGGAAACCTACGAGCAGTACTTC.

The CDR3 coding sequence is TGTGCCATCACTGGACTAGCGGACGGGGAGCTGTTTTTT. The encoded protein is CAITGLADGELFF. The chain couples TRBV10-3 to TRBJ2-2; 10 positions match TRBD2. CDR3 length equals 13 residues. J gave up 7 bases and V 7 bases, and 3 bases lay outside the gene matches. Looked up from germline, CDR1 is ENHRY and CDR2 is SYGVKD.

This rearrangement joins TRBV5-6 to TRBJ2-7; D possibly corresponds to TRBD2 (7 bases). The CDR3 totals 15 residues. V was cut by 3 bases and J by 5 bases, with 18 bases left in between. From germline, CDR1 is SGHDT and CDR2 YYEEEE. CDR3 nucleotides: TGTGCCAGCAGCTCAACTAGGGGGGGCAGAAACGAGCAGTACTTC. Its translation is CASSSTRGGRNEQYF.

This rearrangement joins TRBV25-1 to TRBJ1-3; TRBD1 matches 7 bases. Germline CDR1 and CDR2: MGHDK and SYGVNS. The CDR3 sequence is 15 residues long. The V and J ends lost 3 bases and 4 bases, in that order; junction bases with no gene match: 6. CDR3 in amino acids: CASSEYRGSGNTIYF. In DNA form, the CDR3 reads TGTGCCAGCAGTGAGTACAGGGGTTCCGGAAACACCATATATTTT.

This chain uses TRBV3-1 (or the pseudogene TRBV3-2) with TRBJ1-2, with 10 positions matching TRBD1. Germline loops: CDR1 LGHDT, CDR2 YNNKEL (reference sequence). Trimming cost V 0 bases and J 13 bases; bases outside gene matches: 5. This CDR3 is 13 amino acids long. The CDR3 sequence: CASSQDPTGGPTF. The CDR3 DNA follows: TGTGCCAGCAGCCAAGATCCGACAGGGGGCCCCACCTTC.

The chain combines TRBV18 with TRBJ1-5; 8 bases align to TRBD1. The CDR3 runs to 15 residues. V was clipped by 3 bases and J by 4 bases; unmatched bases: 5. CDR1 is KGHSH, CDR2 LQKENI, per germline. The CDR3, as DNA: TGTGCCAGCTCACCGGCGACAGGGGTGAATCAGCCCCAGCATTTT. Protein product: CASSPATGVNQPQHF. Supplemented by reference TRBV18 and TRBJ1-5, the full variable domain reads NAGVMQNPRHLVRRRGQEARLRCSPMKGHSHVYWYRQLPEEGLKFMVYLQKENIIDESGMPKERFSAEFPKEGPSILRIQQVVRGDSAAYFCASSPATGVNQPQHFGDGTRLSIL.

V usage is TRBV4-2 and J usage is TRBJ1-2; D possibly corresponds to TRBD1 (6 bases). With 2 bases removed from V and 1 base from J, the gap between germline ends came to 11 bases. The CDR3 is 15 residues long. CDR1 is LGHNA, CDR2 YNFKEQ, per germline. The CDR3 protein is CASSQRQGNNYGYTF. Written as DNA, the CDR3 is TGTGCCAGCAGCCAAAGGCAGGGGAATAACTATGGCTACACCTTC.

In DNA form, the CDR3 reads TGCGCCAGCAGCCAAATCGGGACAGGGGAATATGGCTACACCTTC. This translates into CASSQIGTGEYGYTF. The chain carries TRBV4-3 and TRBJ1-2, with 10 bases lining up with TRBD1. The CDR3 contains 15 residues. CDR1 is LGHNA and CDR2 is YSLEER in the germline V gene. The V and J ends lost 2 bases and 5 bases, in that order; junction bases with no gene match: 5.

The genes are TRBV3-1 (or the pseudogene TRBV3-2) and TRBJ2-1; 7 bases fit TRBD1. The CDR3 is made up of 16 amino acids. CDR1 and CDR2 from the germline V gene are LGHDT and YNNKEL (reference sequence). Losses at the gene ends were 1 base for V and 2 bases for J; bases not matched to a gene: 5. CDR3 in DNA: TGTGCCAGCAGCCAAGGACAGGGCGGAGCCTACAATGAGCAGTTCTTC. This encodes CASSQGQGGAYNEQFF.

This chain uses TRBV20-1 with TRBJ1-6; 7 bases are a match to TRBD1. Trimming removed 6 bases from V and 6 bases from J; junction bases left unmatched: 8. CDR1 is DFQATT and CDR2 is SNEGSKA in the germline V gene (reference sequence). The CDR3 sequence is 14 residues long. The CDR3 spells CSASMGQTNSPLHF. CDR3 nucleotide sequence: TGCAGTGCCAGTATGGGACAGACTAATTCACCCCTCCACTTT.

The chain has TRBV15 and TRBJ2-2; TRBD1 is a possible D gene (5 bases). Trimming took 3 bases from V and 6 from J, leaving 5 bases between them. The CDR3 is made up of 12 amino acids. Looked up from germline, CDR1 is LNHNV and CDR2 is YYDKDF (reference sequence). The CDR3 DNA sequence: TGTGCCACCAGCAGCAGGGCCGGGGAGCTGTTTTTT. Its protein is CATSSRAGELFF.

The genes are TRBV15 and TRBJ2-1, with a tentative D call TRBD1 (5 bases). The germline V gene has CDR1 LNHNV and CDR2 YYDKDF (reference sequence). Trimming took off 0 bases at V and 5 bases at J, with 11 bases between the two ends. The CDR3 is 15 residues long. Here the CDR3 reads CATSRDHRSDNEQFF. The CDR3, as DNA: TGTGCCACCAGCAGAGATCACAGGTCCGACAATGAGCAGTTCTTC.

This chain uses TRBV11-2 with TRBJ2-3; unclear D gene. Germline CDR1 is SGHAT and CDR2 is FQNNGV. The length of the CDR3 is 11 residues. V lost 4 bases and J 6 bases, leaving 5 bases between the germline ends. The CDR3 nucleotides read TGTGCCAGCAGCTCAGTTGATACGCAGTATTTT. Encoded protein: CASSSVDTQYF.